These T cell receptor beta chains were read from a single sample in a study of T cells after somatic rescue of genetic block. Profiling relied on immunoSEQ multiplex PCR, and the TCRdb table lists in-frame clones only, not all of them. The sample lists 15,000 or so clones, 72% occurring once. Sequencing was carried out using peripheral blood mononuclear cells (PBMCs). These receptors were obtained from a boy between 5 and 17 years old. CDR3s include the opening cysteine and the closing phenylalanine or tryptophan. A D gene is named only where the DNA matches it firmly. Clone size is not always given. Where it is, it says once, few, many or a class for expanded clones.

d_gene,len,abundance,v_gene,j_gene,CDR3nt,CDR3aa
TRBD1,15,few,TRBV5-6,TRBJ1-2,TGTGCCAGCAGCTTGCCCGGGACAGGGGCGCGCGGCTACACCTTC,CASSLPGTGARGYTF
TRBD2,16,.,TRBV11-2,TRBJ2-7,TGTGCCAGCAGCTTAGTAGCGGCGGGGGTATCCTACGAGCAGTACTTC,CASSLVAAGVSYEQYF
TRBD2,15,.,TRBV9,TRBJ2-7,TGTGCCAGCAGCGCCTTTGGGGCGGGGGGGGATCTTAAATACTTC,CASSAFGAGGDLKYF
.,12,once,TRBV29-1,TRBJ2-5,TGCAGCGTTAGGGGAATAGGAGAGACCCAGTACTTC,CSVRGIGETQYF
.,14,once,TRBV30,TRBJ2-5,TGTGCCTGGAGTGTACTGGATCGGCAAGAGACCCAGTACTTC,CAWSVLDRQETQYF
TRBD1,21,few,TRBV5-3,TRBJ2-6,TGTGCCAGAAGCTTGGGGCCGACAGGGTCCCTTCGTTACCCTGGGGCCAACGTCCTGACTTTC,CARSLGPTGSLRYPGANVLTF
TRBD1,14,.,TRBV28,TRBJ2-7,TGTGCCAGCAGTCCGGGGACAGGGGGCTACGAGCAGTACTTC,CASSPGTGGYEQYF
TRBD2,17,.,TRBV4-1,TRBJ2-3,TGCGCCAGCAGCTCCGGACTAGCGGGGATGAGCACAGATACGCAGTATTTT,CASSSGLAGMSTDTQYF
.,13,.,TRBV19,TRBJ2-5,TGTGCCAGTAGTACCCAGGGAAAAGAGACCCAGTACTTC,CASSTQGKETQYF
TRBD2,16,.,TRBV30,TRBJ2-3,TGTGCCTGGAGCCGACTAGCGGGAGGCCCCACAGATACGCAGTATTTT,CAWSRLAGGPTDTQYF
.,16,.,TRBV7-9,TRBJ2-7,TGTGCCAGCAGGCCTATGGGGGTCCAAGGGAAGGACGAGCAGTACTTC,CASRPMGVQGKDEQYF
.,14,.,TRBV6-5,TRBJ1-3,TGTGCCAGCAGTTACGGGGGCGAAGGAAACACCATATATTTT,CASSYGGEGNTIYF
TRBD1,16,.,TRBV7-9,TRBJ1-1,TGTGCCAGCAGCCACCGGACAGGGGGCATGAACACTGAAGCTTTCTTT,CASSHRTGGMNTEAFF
.,15,.,TRBV19,TRBJ2-2,TGTGCCAGTACCCTTAGGGGGGTCGGTACCGGGGAGCTGTTTTTT,CASTLRGVGTGELFF
TRBD1,14,once,TRBV6-1,TRBJ2-7,TGTGCCAGCAGGGCCCGACAGGGGCCCTACGAGCAGTACTTC,CASRARQGPYEQYF
.,15,.,TRBV5-1,TRBJ2-6,TGCGCCAGCAGCTTACAACTAGCTGGGGCCAACGTCCTGACTTTC,CASSLQLAGANVLTF
TRBD1,17,.,TRBV11-1,TRBJ2-3,TGTGCCAGCAGCCATCCCATTGGACAGGCAACCAGGGGTACGCAGTATTTT,CASSHPIGQATRGTQYF
TRBD1,14,.,TRBV5-1,TRBJ2-1,TGCGCCAGCAGCATCGGGACAGGGTACAATGAGCAGTTCTTC,CASSIGTGYNEQFF
.,13,.,TRBV7-3,TRBJ2-3,TGTGCCAGCAGCCTCAGGGGGGGAGATACGCAGTATTTT,CASSLRGGDTQYF
.,15,few,TRBV18,TRBJ2-2,TGTGCCAGCTCAGGACCGGGTTATCTCACCGGGGAGCTGTTTTTT,CASSGPGYLTGELFF
.,15,medium-sized,TRBV5-4,TRBJ2-3,TGTGCCAGCCTTTTATGGGGGGCGCCCCCAGATACGCAGTATTTT,CASLLWGAPPDTQYF
TRBD1,15,.,TRBV4-1,TRBJ2-7,TGCGCCAGCAGCCAATCGGGACAGGGGGCCTACGAGCAGTACTTC,CASSQSGQGAYEQYF
.,16,.,TRBV11-3,TRBJ2-1,TGTGCCAGCAGCCGAAGGGGGGGAGGAAGCTACAATGAGCAGTTCTTC,CASSRRGGGSYNEQFF
.,14,.,TRBV6-5,TRBJ2-3,TGTGCGTCGGGGCTAGCGTATAGCACAGATACGCAGTATTTT,CASGLAYSTDTQYF
.,15,.,TRBV5-6,TRBJ1-5,TGTGCCAGCAGCCGAGGGGTGGGGAGCAATCAGCCCCAGCATTTT,CASSRGVGSNQPQHF
.,14,few,TRBV6-6,TRBJ1-4,TGTGCCAGTATGGACCGGGTCGTTAATGAAAAACTGTTTTTT,CASMDRVVNEKLFF
.,13,.,TRBV9,TRBJ2-7,TGTGCCAGCAGCGTAGATAACAATGGTAAGCAGTACTTC,CASSVDNNGKQYF
TRBD1,16,.,TRBV5-1,TRBJ2-3,TGCGCCAGCAGCAGCTGGACAGGGGTTAGCACAGATACGCAGTATTTT,CASSSWTGVSTDTQYF
TRBD1,15,.,TRBV6-6,TRBJ2-5,TGTGCCAGCAGTTACGGGACAGGGGGGCAAGAGACCCAGTACTTC,CASSYGTGGQETQYF
.,11,.,TRBV20-1,TRBJ2-7,TGCAGTGCTATGTGGGGTCCCGAGCAGTACTTC,CSAMWGPEQYF
.,14,.,TRBV18,TRBJ2-7,TGTGCCAGCTCACCTCTGGGAACAGATTACGAGCAGTACTTC,CASSPLGTDYEQYF
.,15,.,TRBV2,TRBJ2-7,TGTGCCAGCAGCCGGGGCAAGGTGGGATCCTACGAGCAGTACTTC,CASSRGKVGSYEQYF